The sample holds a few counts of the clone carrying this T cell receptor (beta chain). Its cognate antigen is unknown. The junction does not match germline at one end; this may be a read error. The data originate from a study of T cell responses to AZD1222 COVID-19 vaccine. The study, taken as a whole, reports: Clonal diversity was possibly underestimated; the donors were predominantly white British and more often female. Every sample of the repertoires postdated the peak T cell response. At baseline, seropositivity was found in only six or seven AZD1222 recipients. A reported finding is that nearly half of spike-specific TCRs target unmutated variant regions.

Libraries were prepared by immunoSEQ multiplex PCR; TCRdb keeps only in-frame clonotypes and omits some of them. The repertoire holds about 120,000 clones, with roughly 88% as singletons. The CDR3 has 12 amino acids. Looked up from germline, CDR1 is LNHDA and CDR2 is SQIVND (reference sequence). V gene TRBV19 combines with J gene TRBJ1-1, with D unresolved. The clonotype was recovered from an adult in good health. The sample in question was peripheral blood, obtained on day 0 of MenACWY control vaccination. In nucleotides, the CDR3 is TGTGCCAGTAGTATAGATCCCCGGGAGCTTTATTTT. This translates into CASSIDPRELYF.